The clone carrying this T cell receptor (beta chain) was picked up many times. What it binds is not known. CDR1 is MNHEY, CDR2 SVGEGT, per germline. CDR3 size: 15 residues. V was clipped by 5 bases and J by 4 bases; unmatched bases: 3. The sample belongs to a study of T-cell memory formation after mild COVID-19. Study-wide points: Memory sampled before infection contained some responding clones, suggesting cross-reactive memory joined. Later expanders leaned toward CD4+, whereas clones contracting from day 15 to 85 were balanced CD4/CD8.

From 5'RACE with constant-segment primers came TCR alpha and TCR beta cDNA libraries that carried sample barcodes and UMIs. TCRdb analysed the 5' RACE reads with MiXCR anew, one entry per CDR3 protein. The repertoire has 450,000 to 650,000 distinct CDR3 sequences, 18% of them found once; the top ten carry more than 10%. This chain joins TRBV6-2 or TRBV6-3 and TRBJ2-2, with 11 bases aligning to TRBD1. The sequence derives from an adult woman who had mild COVID-19 (a few samples of this study predate the infection). Cell type and time point are not known. The sequenced sample was PBMCs or a T cell subset sorted from them (not recorded which). The CDR3 coding sequence is TGTGCCAGCAGTCGGGGGACAGGGGGCACCGGGGAGCTGTTTTTT. Translation gives CASSRGTGGTGELFF.